These 24 T cell receptor beta chains share one sample of origin, sequenced in a study of Ad26.COV2.S vaccination and SARS-CoV-2 variants. Generated by immunoSEQ multiplex PCR, the TCRdb table keeps only in-frame clones and is missing some. Of around 400,000 clones in the sample, 75% to 95% were seen once. As for treatment: around 19 received Ad26.COV2.S at low or high dose, single or two shots; 5 received placebo; per-sample allocation not given. Sampling happened 63 days after the first vaccine or placebo injection. Specimen: peripheral blood, collected in a trial of Ad26.COV2.S vaccine versus placebo. These receptors were collected from a person aged 18 to 59 who received the Ad26.COV2.S COVID-19 vaccine or a placebo.

This clone was picked up one time. The chain uses TRBV6-6 and TRBJ2-1, with unresolved D. The germline CDR1 and CDR2 sequences are MNHNY and SVGAGI (reference sequence). The CDR3 has 12 amino acids. Trimming took 7 bases from V and 5 from J, leaving 9 bases between them. As DNA, the CDR3 is TGTGCCAGCAACGGAATCAACAATGAGCAGTTCTTC. Protein product: CASNGINNEQFF.

The rearrangement joins TRBV5-4 to TRBJ2-7; D is uncertain. The CDR3 consists of 14 residues. V lost 4 bases and J 2 bases, leaving 13 bases between the germline ends. Germline CDR1 and CDR2: SGHNT and YYREEE (reference sequence). CDR3 nucleotides: TGTGCCAGCAGCCCGGCGGCAGTTCCCTACGAGCAGTACTTC. Its protein is CASSPAAVPYEQYF.

The CDR3 sequence: CASKMDVSNQPQHF. DNA of the CDR3: TGTGCCAGCAAGATGGACGTTAGCAATCAGCCCCAGCATTTT. The chain uses TRBV28 and TRBJ1-5; no definite D call. Deletions cut 7 bases from V and 0 bases from J, with 10 bases between. Germline CDR1 reads MDHEN; CDR2 reads SYDVKM. The CDR3 extends over 14 amino acids.

The chain carries TRBV7-2 and TRBJ2-7; D is undetermined. CDR1 SGHTA and CDR2 FQGNSA come from the germline V gene. The CDR3 spans 14 residues. Between the trimmed V and J ends, which lost 5 bases and 2 bases, there was a span of 13 bases. The CDR3 sequence: CASSPLGRPYEQYF. CDR3 DNA: TGTGCCAGCAGCCCCCTCGGCAGGCCCTACGAGCAGTACTTC.

This clone qualifies as medium-sized (0.01 to 0.1%). V gene TRBV5-1 combines with J gene TRBJ1-6, with 7 bases identical to TRBD1. The germline V gene has CDR1 SGHRS and CDR2 YFSETQ. V lost 4 bases, J lost 9 bases, and 10 bases stayed unmatched. This CDR3 region has 15 residues. The CDR3 loop reads CASSLTGVSGSPLHF. The CDR3, as DNA: TGCGCCAGCAGCCTAACAGGGGTCTCGGGTTCACCCCTCCACTTT.

Ten or more counts support this clone. This chain links TRBV5-1 with TRBJ2-7; D perhaps matches TRBD1 (5 bases). Germline V gene lookup returns CDR1 SGHRS and CDR2 YFSETQ. The CDR3 totals 14 residues. Trimming stripped 2 bases from V and 2 bases from J, with 11 bases between. The DNA of the CDR3 is TGCGCCAGCAGCTTCGAAGGGGAAGCCTACGAGCAGTACTTC. It encodes CASSFEGEAYEQYF.

The genes are TRBV28 and TRBJ2-2; D ambiguous. Per germline, CDR1 MDHEN and CDR2 SYDVKM. The CDR3 is made up of 14 amino acids. The V end lost 6 bases, the J end lost 6 bases, and 14 bases lay between the germline ends. CDR3 residues: CASSSRPAAGELFF. The CDR3, as DNA: TGTGCCAGCAGCTCTCGACCAGCTGCCGGGGAGCTGTTTTTT.

The genes are TRBV4-3 and TRBJ1-3, with 8 bases identical to TRBD1. The CDR3 spans 17 residues. Germline V gene data show CDR1 as LGHNA and CDR2 as YSLEER. Losses at the gene ends were 2 bases for V and 0 bases for J; bases not matched to a gene: 6. The CDR3 here is CASSQNRQGSSGNTIYF. The CDR3 DNA reads TGCGCCAGCAGCCAAAATAGACAGGGGAGCTCTGGAAACACCATATATTTT.

DNA for the CDR3: TGTGCCAGCAGCTACGGGACAGGGGGGTCTGATACGCAGTATTTT. Translated, it gives CASSYGTGGSDTQYF. J is TRBJ2-3 and V is TRBV7-9, with 11 bases that match TRBD1. The germline gives CDR1 SEHNR, CDR2 FQNEAQ (reference sequence). The CDR3 is made up of 15 amino acids. Losses at the gene ends were 4 bases for V and 6 bases for J; bases not matched to a gene: 6.

The V call is TRBV7-2, the J call TRBJ2-7, with D perhaps matching TRBD2 (5 bases). Looked up from germline, CDR1 is SGHTA and CDR2 is FQGNSA. Trimming left V 5 bases short and J 2 bases short, with 16 bases between. This CDR3 has 15 residues. The chain's CDR3 is CASSTIGVFPYEQYF. The CDR3 DNA reads as TGTGCCAGCAGCACGATCGGGGTATTTCCCTACGAGCAGTACTTC.

This clone was observed a few times. V and J are TRBV7-9 and TRBJ2-7, with D perhaps assigned TRBD1 or TRBD2 (5 bases each). V was clipped by 1 base and J by 6 bases, with 13 bases between them. Germline loops: CDR1 SEHNR, CDR2 FQNEAQ (reference sequence). This CDR3 comprises 14 residues. The CDR3 reads CASSLEIGTAEQYF. The CDR3 region has the DNA TGTGCCAGCAGCTTAGAGATCGGGACGGCCGAGCAGTACTTC.

The chain uses TRBV27 and TRBJ2-1; D call uncertain. CDR1 and CDR2 from the germline V gene are MNHEY and SMNVEV (reference sequence). The V and J ends lost 3 bases and 4 bases respectively, with 13 bases between them. The CDR3 runs to 15 residues. The CDR3 here is CASSFTPPLYNEQFF. CDR3 bases: TGTGCCAGCAGTTTTACCCCCCCACTGTACAATGAGCAGTTCTTC.

This clone was counted only a few times. The gene calls are TRBV13 and TRBJ1-3, with 7 bases aligning to TRBD1. This CDR3 has 16 residues. V gave up 5 bases and J gave up 1 base; unmatched junction bases: 8. Germline-derived CDR1 and CDR2 are PRHDT and FYEKMQ (reference sequence). The CDR3 loop reads CASSPRQGRSGNTIYF. DNA for the CDR3: TGTGCCAGCAGCCCGCGACAGGGAAGGTCTGGAAACACCATATATTTT.

The V and J genes are TRBV5-1 and TRBJ1-2; no clear D. Trimming took off 4 bases at V and 2 bases at J, with 6 bases between the two ends. The germline V gene has CDR1 SGHRS and CDR2 YFSETQ. This CDR3 is 12 amino acids long. The CDR3 here is CASSPDNYGYTF. The DNA for the CDR3 is TGCGCCAGCAGCCCGGACAACTATGGCTACACCTTC.

This chain joins TRBV6-2 or TRBV6-3 and TRBJ2-7; no reliable D call. V lost 2 bases, J lost 2 bases, and 7 bases lay in between. Germline-derived CDR1 and CDR2 are MNHEY and SVGEGT. The CDR3 totals 13 residues. CDR3 sequence (DNA): TGTGCCAGCAGTTACGGGCTAGCCTACGAGCAGTACTTC. Translation gives CASSYGLAYEQYF.

The chain joins TRBV6-5 to TRBJ2-1, with 15 bases identical to TRBD2. The CDR3 length is 16 residues. J lost 8 bases, V lost 2 bases, and 4 bases had no gene match. In germline, CDR1 is MNHEY, CDR2 SVGAGI. This chain's CDR3 is CASSYGGLAGGDEQFF. The CDR3 coding sequence is TGTGCCAGCAGTTACGGGGGACTAGCGGGAGGAGATGAGCAGTTCTTC.

V is TRBV6-2 or TRBV6-3 and J is TRBJ1-3; the D gene is possibly TRBD1 (5 bases). Germline-derived CDR1 and CDR2 are MNHEY and SVGEGT. There are 15 residues in the CDR3. Trimming took off 5 bases at V and 0 bases at J, with 11 bases between the two ends. The CDR3 nucleotides read TGTGCCAGCAGTCACTGGGGGATCTCTGGAAACACCATATATTTT. Amino acid sequence: CASSHWGISGNTIYF.

The chain has TRBV19 and TRBJ2-5; TRBD2 agrees at 9 bases. V gave up 6 bases and J gave up 5 bases; unmatched junction bases: 7. Looked up from germline, CDR1 is LNHDA and CDR2 is SQIVND (reference sequence). This CDR3 region has 14 residues. The CDR3 region has the DNA TGTGCCAGTAGCGGGACTAGCAGCCGGGAGACCCAGTACTTC. The encoded protein is CASSGTSSRETQYF.

The V call is TRBV5-8, the J call TRBJ2-1, with TRBD1 identical over 9 bases. The CDR3 is made up of 15 amino acids. Germline trimming cut 4 bases from V and 4 bases from J; bases unmatched to any gene: 6. Germline CDR1 reads SGHTS; CDR2 reads YDEGEE. This CDR3 reads CASSRGTGFYNEQFF. In DNA form, the CDR3 reads TGTGCCAGCAGCAGGGGGACAGGGTTTTACAATGAGCAGTTCTTC.

The rearrangement joins TRBV6-2 or TRBV6-3 to TRBJ2-5, with TRBD2 matching over 9 bases. CDR3 length: 13 residues. Trimming took 6 bases from V and 7 from J; bases not matched to a gene: 6. CDR1 and CDR2 from the germline V gene are MNHEY and SVGEGT. The CDR3 nucleotides are TGTGCCAGCAGCAGTAGCGGGAGTTGGACCCAGTACTTC. Translating gives CASSSSGSWTQYF.

This chain connects TRBV2 to TRBJ1-2, with TRBD1 as a possible D gene (6 bases). V was shortened by 4 bases and J by 12 bases, with 18 bases between the two germline ends. This CDR3 is built from 13 residues. From germline, CDR1 is SNHLY and CDR2 FYNNEI. For the CDR3, the DNA is TGTGCCAGCAGTGCCGAGGACAGTCTAACTGACACCTTC. Translation: CASSAEDSLTDTF.

The chain couples TRBV11-1 to TRBJ2-3, with D possibly matching TRBD1 (5 bases). Germline loops: CDR1 SGHAT, CDR2 FQDESV (reference sequence). The CDR3 has 16 residues. The V end was cut by 5 bases, the J end by 1 base, with 16 bases between. CDR3 nucleotides: TGTGCCAGCAGCAGGCCGCAGGGAAGGGGCACAGATACGCAGTATTTT. It encodes CASSRPQGRGTDTQYF.

V gene TRBV6-2 or TRBV6-3 combines with J gene TRBJ2-2; 12 nucleotides match TRBD2. The CDR3 is 17 amino acids. Trimming removed 7 bases from V and 5 bases from J; junction bases left unmatched: 11. Germline V gene sequence: CDR1 MNHEY, CDR2 SVGEGT. CDR3 sequence reads: CASTPLAGGTGTGELFF. CDR3 nucleotides: TGTGCCAGCACCCCACTAGCGGGGGGAACTGGGACCGGGGAGCTGTTTTTT.

The rearrangement links TRBV4-1 to TRBJ2-5; 7 positions agree with TRBD2. The CDR3 has 15 residues. Trimming at V came to 2 bases and at J to 4 bases, leaving 7 bases not matched to a gene. The V gene's germline CDR1 is MGHRA and CDR2 YSYEKL. The chain's CDR3 is CASSQSILAGETQYF. CDR3 DNA sequence: TGCGCCAGCAGCCAATCTATATTAGCGGGAGAGACCCAGTACTTC.